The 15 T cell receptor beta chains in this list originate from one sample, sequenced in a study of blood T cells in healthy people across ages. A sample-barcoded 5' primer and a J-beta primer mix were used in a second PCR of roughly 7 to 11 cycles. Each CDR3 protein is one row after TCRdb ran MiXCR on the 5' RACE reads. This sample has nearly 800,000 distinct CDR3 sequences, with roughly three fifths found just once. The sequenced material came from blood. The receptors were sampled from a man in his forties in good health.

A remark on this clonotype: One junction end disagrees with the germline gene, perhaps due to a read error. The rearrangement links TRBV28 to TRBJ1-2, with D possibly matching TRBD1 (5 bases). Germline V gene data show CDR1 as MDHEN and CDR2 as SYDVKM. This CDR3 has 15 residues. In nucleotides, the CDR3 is TGTACCAGCAGCCTGGAAACGGGACTCTACTATGGCTACACCTTC. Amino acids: CTSSLETGLYYGYTF.

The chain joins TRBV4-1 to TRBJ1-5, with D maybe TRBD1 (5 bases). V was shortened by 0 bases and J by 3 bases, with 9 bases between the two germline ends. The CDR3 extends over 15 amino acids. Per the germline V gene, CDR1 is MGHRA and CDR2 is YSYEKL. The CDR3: CASSQDLRANQPQHF. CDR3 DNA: TGCGCCAGCAGCCAAGATCTCAGGGCCAATCAGCCCCAGCATTTT.

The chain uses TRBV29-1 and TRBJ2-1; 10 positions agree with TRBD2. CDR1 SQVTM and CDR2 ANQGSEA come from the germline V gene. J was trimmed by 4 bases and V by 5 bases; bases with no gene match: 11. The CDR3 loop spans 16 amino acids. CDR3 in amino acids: CSVPAGGSVSYNEQFF. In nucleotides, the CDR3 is TGCAGCGTTCCAGCGGGAGGGTCCGTTAGTTACAATGAGCAGTTCTTC.

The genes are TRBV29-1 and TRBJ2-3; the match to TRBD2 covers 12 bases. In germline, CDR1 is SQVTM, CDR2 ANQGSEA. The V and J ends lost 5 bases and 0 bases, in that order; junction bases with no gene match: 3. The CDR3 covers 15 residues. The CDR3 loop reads CSVFLAGGSTDTQYF. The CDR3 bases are TGCAGCGTTTTTCTAGCGGGGGGGAGCACAGATACGCAGTATTTT.

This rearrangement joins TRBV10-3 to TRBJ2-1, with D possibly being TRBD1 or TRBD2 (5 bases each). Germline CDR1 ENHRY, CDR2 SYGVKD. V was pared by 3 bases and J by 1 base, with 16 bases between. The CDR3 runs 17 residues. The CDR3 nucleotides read TGTGCCATCAGTGACCGAGACTCAGGGAGATCCTACAATGAGCAGTTCTTC. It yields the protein CAISDRDSGRSYNEQFF.

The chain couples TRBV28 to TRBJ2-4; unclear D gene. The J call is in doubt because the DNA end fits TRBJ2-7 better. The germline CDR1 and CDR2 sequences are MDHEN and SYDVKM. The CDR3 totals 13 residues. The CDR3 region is CASRLTNSYEQYF. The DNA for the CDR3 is TGTGCCAGCAGACTAACGAATTCTTACGAGCAGTACTTC.

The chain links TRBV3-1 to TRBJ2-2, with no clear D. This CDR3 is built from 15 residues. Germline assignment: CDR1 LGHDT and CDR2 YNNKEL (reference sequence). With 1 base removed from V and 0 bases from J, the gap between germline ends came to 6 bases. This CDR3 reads CASSQGVSNTGELFF. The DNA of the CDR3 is TGTGCCAGCAGCCAAGGAGTTTCGAACACCGGGGAGCTGTTTTTT. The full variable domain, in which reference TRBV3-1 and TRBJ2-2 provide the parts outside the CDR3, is DTAVSQTPKYLVTQMGNDKSIKCEQNLGHDTMYWYKQDSKKFLKIMFSYNNKELIINETVPNRFSPKSPDKAHLNLHINSLELGDSAVYFCASSQGVSNTGELFFGEGSRLTVL.

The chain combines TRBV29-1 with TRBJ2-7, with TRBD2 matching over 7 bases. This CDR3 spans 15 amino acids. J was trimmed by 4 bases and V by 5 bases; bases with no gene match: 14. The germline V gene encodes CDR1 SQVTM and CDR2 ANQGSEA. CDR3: CSVFVALGLFYEQYF. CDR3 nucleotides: TGCAGCGTTTTTGTGGCCCTGGGACTATTTTACGAGCAGTACTTC.

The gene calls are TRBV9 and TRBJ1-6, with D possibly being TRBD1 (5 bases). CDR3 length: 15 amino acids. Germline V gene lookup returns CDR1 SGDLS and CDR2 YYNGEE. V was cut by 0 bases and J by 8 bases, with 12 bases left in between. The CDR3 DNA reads TGTGCCAGCAGCGTAGGGGGGGGAATAGATTCACCCCTCCACTTT. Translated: CASSVGGGIDSPLHF.

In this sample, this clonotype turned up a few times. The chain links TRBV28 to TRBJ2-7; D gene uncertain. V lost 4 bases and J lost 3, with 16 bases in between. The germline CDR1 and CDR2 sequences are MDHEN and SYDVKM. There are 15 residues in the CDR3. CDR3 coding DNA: TGTGCCAGCAGTTCCCTAGGCGGATTTATCTACGAGCAGTACTTC. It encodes CASSSLGGFIYEQYF.

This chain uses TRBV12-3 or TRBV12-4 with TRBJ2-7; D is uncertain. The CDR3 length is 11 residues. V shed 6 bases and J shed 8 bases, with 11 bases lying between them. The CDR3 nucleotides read TGTGCCAGCAGATCCCTTGGGAAGCAGTACTTC. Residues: CASRSLGKQYF.

Written as DNA, the CDR3 is TGTGCCAGCAGTTACCCCACAGGGGGCTCAGGCACAGATACGCAGTATTTT. Protein sequence: CASSYPTGGSGTDTQYF. This chain uses TRBV6-5 with TRBJ2-3, with 9 bases fitting TRBD1. Trimming took 2 bases from V and 1 from J; bases not matched to a gene: 7. Germline V gives CDR1 MNHEY, CDR2 SVGAGI. The CDR3 covers 17 residues.

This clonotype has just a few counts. CDR3 nucleotides: TGCGCCAGCAGCCGGGCTGGTCAGGAGAACAATGAGCAGTACTTC. Protein sequence: CASSRAGQENNEQYF. V usage is TRBV5-1 and J usage is TRBJ2-7; no firm D call. CDR3 length: 15 amino acids. From germline, CDR1 is SGHRS and CDR2 YFSETQ. Trimming shortened V by 4 bases and J by 7 bases, and 21 bases separated the two germline ends.

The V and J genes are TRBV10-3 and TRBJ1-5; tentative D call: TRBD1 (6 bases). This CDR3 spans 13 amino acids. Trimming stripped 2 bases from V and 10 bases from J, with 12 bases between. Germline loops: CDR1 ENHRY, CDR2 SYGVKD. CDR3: CAISEEDSLPQHF. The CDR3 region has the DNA TGTGCCATCAGTGAGGAGGACAGCCTTCCCCAGCATTTT.

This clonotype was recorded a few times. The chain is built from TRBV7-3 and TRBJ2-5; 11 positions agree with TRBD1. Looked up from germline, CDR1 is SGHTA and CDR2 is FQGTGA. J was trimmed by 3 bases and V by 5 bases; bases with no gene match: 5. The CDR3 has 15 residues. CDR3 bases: TGTGCCAGCAGCCCCGGGGGACAGGGGGAAGAGACCCAGTACTTC. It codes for CASSPGGQGEETQYF.